The present TCR beta chain was sequenced within a study of cytomegalovirus exposure and HLA in healthy donors. It was with 60 Vbeta and 13 Jbeta primers that the PCR ran. Sequenced by immunoSEQ multiplex PCR; TCRdb stores in-frame clones only, minus some. The sample holds about 110,000 clones. General study results and limits: A previous analysis found most TCR beta V segments productive roughly 87% or roughly 30% of the time.

In regard to this clone: What it binds is unknown.

Trimming took off 6 bases at V and 0 bases at J, with 9 bases between the two ends. The CDR3 loop spans 13 amino acids. Germline V CDR1 and CDR2: ENHRY, SYGVKD. The sequence came from a man aged 50-59 years in good health and CMV-seronegative. The V and J genes are TRBV10-3 and TRBJ2-7; the D gene is possibly TRBD1 (5 bases). Sequences were obtained from PBMCs. This CDR3 reads CAIRTGPSYEQYF. The DNA of the CDR3 is TGTGCCATCAGAACAGGACCCTCCTACGAGCAGTACTTC.